A selection of T cell receptor beta chains follows, all from one sample in a study of T cells after posttransplantation cyclophosphamide. Data came from immunoSEQ multiplex PCR; TCRdb stores just in-frame clones and leaves some out. The sample records about 9,900 clones, approximately 87% being singletons. The sample consisted of PBMCs, taken after an allogeneic stem cell transplant with a calcineurin inhibitor and methotrexate. These receptors originate from a male patient in his 30s who received an allogeneic stem cell transplant from an unrelated donor, was CMV-positive, and had no GVHD. Some T cells may be graft donor cells. CDR3s include the opening cysteine and the closing phenylalanine or tryptophan. The D gene is left open where the match is weak. Clone size is given for some rows only: seen once, a few or many times, or a class if the clone is expanded.

D: -
V: TRBV15
size: -
J: TRBJ1-5
DNA: TGTGCCACCAGCAGACCCATGGGGGGGGACTACAATCAGCCCCAGCATTTT
CDR3: CATSRPMGGDYNQPQHF

D: -
V: TRBV5-5
size: medium-sized
J: TRBJ1-2
DNA: TGTGCCAGCAGCTTGGGGCAGGGGCATAACTATGGCTACACCTTC
CDR3: CASSLGQGHNYGYTF

D: -
V: TRBV5-1
size: -
J: TRBJ2-3
DNA: TGCGCCAGCAGCTCGGATCTAGCCCCCGGTACGCAGTATTTT
CDR3: CASSSDLAPGTQYF

D: TRBD1
V: TRBV2
size: -
J: TRBJ1-2
DNA: TGTGCCAGCAGTCCCCCCGGGACAGATTATAACTATGGCTACACCTTC
CDR3: CASSPPGTDYNYGYTF

D: -
V: TRBV29-1
size: -
J: TRBJ1-1
DNA: TGCAGCGTTGTCCCCGACAGGACTGAAGCTTTCTTT
CDR3: CSVVPDRTEAFF

D: -
V: TRBV5-5
size: -
J: TRBJ1-5
DNA: TGTGCCAGCAGCTTGCTCTTAGGGGGTAAGCCCCAGCATTTT
CDR3: CASSLLLGGKPQHF

D: TRBD1
V: TRBV5-1
size: -
J: TRBJ1-2
DNA: TGCGCCAGCAGCTTGGAGGGGGCGAATGGCTACACCTTC
CDR3: CASSLEGANGYTF

D: TRBD2
V: TRBV7-2
size: -
J: TRBJ2-3
DNA: TGTGCCAGCAGCTTTCGAGCGGGAGGAGGCACAGATACGCAGTATTTT
CDR3: CASSFRAGGGTDTQYF

D: -
V: TRBV4-2
size: few
J: TRBJ2-7
DNA: TGTGCCAGCAGCCAAGATCTGGGGCCCAGCTCCTACGAGCAGTACTTC
CDR3: CASSQDLGPSSYEQYF

D: -
V: TRBV9
size: once
J: TRBJ1-1
DNA: TGTGCCAGCAGCCCAGTCGGTGGGGGCCCGAACACTGAAGCTTTCTTT
CDR3: CASSPVGGGPNTEAFF

D: -
V: TRBV5-1
size: -
J: TRBJ1-2
DNA: TGCGCCAGCAGCTTGTCGATCGGAGACTATGGCTACACCTTC
CDR3: CASSLSIGDYGYTF

D: TRBD2
V: TRBV5-6
size: few
J: TRBJ2-2
DNA: TGTGCCAGCAGCCGACTAGCGACGATTGCTTCCGGGGAGCTGTTTTTT
CDR3: CASSRLATIASGELFF

D: -
V: TRBV27
size: -
J: TRBJ2-6
DNA: TGTGCCAGCAGTTTGCGCCGCGAACCCTCTGGGGCCAACGTCCTGACTTTC
CDR3: CASSLRREPSGANVLTF

D: -
V: TRBV14
size: once
J: TRBJ1-2
DNA: TGTGCCAGCAGCCATGCCCCGGCGGAGCCCTATGGCTACACCTTC
CDR3: CASSHAPAEPYGYTF

D: TRBD2
V: TRBV5-4
size: -
J: TRBJ2-1
DNA: TGTGCCAGCAGCTTGATTATCAGCGTCGCTAGCGGAGGCAATGGGCAGTTCTTC
CDR3: CASSLIISVASGGNGQFF

D: -
V: TRBV5-5
size: once
J: TRBJ2-1
DNA: TGTGCCAGCAGCTTCGAGGCAGGGATGCAGTTCTTC
CDR3: CASSFEAGMQFF

D: TRBD2
V: TRBV11-2
size: -
J: TRBJ2-1
DNA: TGTGCCAGCAGCTTTCTAGCGGCTTCCTACAATGAGCAGTTCTTC
CDR3: CASSFLAASYNEQFF

D: -
V: TRBV4-3
size: -
J: TRBJ1-1
DNA: TGCGCCAGCAGCCAAGAGGGGGGACTCGCGAACACTGAAGCTTTCTTT
CDR3: CASSQEGGLANTEAFF

D: -
V: TRBV7-2
size: -
J: TRBJ2-1
DNA: TGTGCCAGCAGCTTAGGTTCCCCAGGGTACAATGAGCAGTTCTTC
CDR3: CASSLGSPGYNEQFF

D: -
V: TRBV19
size: -
J: TRBJ1-5
DNA: TGTGCCAGTAGTATGGGGGGAGGAACGGAATATCAGCCCCAGCATTTT
CDR3: CASSMGGGTEYQPQHF

D: -
V: TRBV9
size: -
J: TRBJ2-1
DNA: TGTGCCAGCAGCGGGAGGACGACTGAGCAGTTCTTC
CDR3: CASSGRTTEQFF

D: TRBD2
V: TRBV15
size: -
J: TRBJ2-7
DNA: TGTGCCACCAGCAGAGAGTGGACTAGCGGGAGAAAGGCCTACGAGCAGTACTTC
CDR3: CATSREWTSGRKAYEQYF

D: TRBD1
V: TRBV9
size: -
J: TRBJ2-7
DNA: TGTGCCAGCAGCGTAGATGATGGTGGGACAGGGGCCTACGAGCAGTACTTC
CDR3: CASSVDDGGTGAYEQYF

D: -
V: TRBV6-5
size: -
J: TRBJ1-1
DNA: TGTGCCAGCAGTTACTCCGGGGGGGCTGAAGCTTTCTTT
CDR3: CASSYSGGAEAFF

D: -
V: TRBV7-2
size: -
J: TRBJ1-1
DNA: TGTGCCAGTATCAGGGTCCCGAACACTGAAGCTTTCTTT
CDR3: CASIRVPNTEAFF

D: TRBD2
V: TRBV7-9
size: -
J: TRBJ2-2
DNA: TGTGCCAGCAGCTGGACTAGCAACACCGGGGAGCTGTTTTTT
CDR3: CASSWTSNTGELFF

D: TRBD2
V: TRBV28
size: -
J: TRBJ2-7
DNA: TGTGCCAGCAGTTTAGTTAGCGGGAGCTCCTACGAGCAGTACTTC
CDR3: CASSLVSGSSYEQYF

D: TRBD2
V: TRBV5-1
size: -
J: TRBJ2-3
DNA: TGCGCCAGCGGCCCTAAAGGTAGCGGGCACACAGATACGCAGTATTTT
CDR3: CASGPKGSGHTDTQYF

D: -
V: TRBV19
size: -
J: TRBJ2-2
DNA: TGTGCCAGTAGTATGGGTCTAGCAGACACCGGGGAGCTGTTTTTT
CDR3: CASSMGLADTGELFF

D: -
V: TRBV7-9
size: medium-sized
J: TRBJ2-1
DNA: TGTGCCAGCAGCTTAGTCCGGGACACGTCCTACAATGAGCAGTTCTTC
CDR3: CASSLVRDTSYNEQFF

D: -
V: TRBV4-1
size: -
J: TRBJ1-3
DNA: TGCGCCAGCAGCCAAGAGGGAGGGACATCACGACCCTCTGGAAACACCATATATTTT
CDR3: CASSQEGGTSRPSGNTIYF

D: -
V: TRBV15
size: -
J: TRBJ2-1
DNA: TGTGCCACCAGCAGAGACTACCTCAATGAGCAGTTCTTC
CDR3: CATSRDYLNEQFF

D: TRBD2
V: TRBV9
size: -
J: TRBJ2-3
DNA: TGTGCCAGCAGCCCCGGAGTCGGGACTAGCGGGAGAGATACGCAGTATTTT
CDR3: CASSPGVGTSGRDTQYF

D: TRBD2
V: TRBV7-2
size: -
J: TRBJ2-5
DNA: TGTGCCAGCAGCTGGCGGGGGGAGACCCAGTACTTC
CDR3: CASSWRGETQYF

D: -
V: TRBV11-3
size: -
J: TRBJ2-3
DNA: TGTGCCAGCAGTCAGCAGGGCCCTAGCACAGATACGCAGTATTTT
CDR3: CASSQQGPSTDTQYF

D: TRBD2
V: TRBV11-2
size: -
J: TRBJ2-1
DNA: TGTGCCAGCAGCTTACTGACTAGCGGGAGGAATGAGCAGTTCTTC
CDR3: CASSLLTSGRNEQFF

D: TRBD2
V: TRBV11-3
size: -
J: TRBJ2-7
DNA: TGTGCCAGCAGTCTAGCGGGAGGGGTCGAGCAGTACTTC
CDR3: CASSLAGGVEQYF

D: TRBD1
V: TRBV18
size: -
J: TRBJ1-2
DNA: TGTGCCAGCTCACCGGACAGGGGGCGGGATGGCTACACCTTC
CDR3: CASSPDRGRDGYTF

D: TRBD2
V: TRBV28
size: once
J: TRBJ2-3
DNA: TGTGCCAGCAGTCCCCCCGGACTAGCGCACTTAACAGATACGCAGTATTTT
CDR3: CASSPPGLAHLTDTQYF

D: TRBD2
V: TRBV5-4
size: -
J: TRBJ2-5
DNA: TGTGCCAGCAGCCGTGGGACTAGCGGGACCAGAAAGTACCAAGAGACCCAGTACTTC
CDR3: CASSRGTSGTRKYQETQYF

D: -
V: TRBV9
size: -
J: TRBJ2-3
DNA: TGTGCCAGCATGGCGGGGAACACAGATACGCAGTATTTT
CDR3: CASMAGNTDTQYF

D: TRBD2
V: TRBV7-8
size: -
J: TRBJ2-7
DNA: TGTGCCAGCAGCCGGACTAGCGGACCTATCTACGAGCAGTACTTC
CDR3: CASSRTSGPIYEQYF

D: -
V: TRBV9
size: -
J: TRBJ1-6
DNA: TGTGCCAGCAGCCAAGGGGGGGAGGGTTCCTATAATTCACCCCTCCACTTT
CDR3: CASSQGGEGSYNSPLHF

D: -
V: TRBV7-2
size: -
J: TRBJ1-5
DNA: TGTGCCAGCAGTTACAGATTTAACAATCAGCCCCAGCATTTT
CDR3: CASSYRFNNQPQHF

D: TRBD1
V: TRBV19
size: -
J: TRBJ1-5
DNA: TGTGCCAGTAGAGGACAGGGCAATAGCAATCAGCCCCAGCATTTT
CDR3: CASRGQGNSNQPQHF

D: -
V: TRBV4-1
size: -
J: TRBJ2-5
DNA: TGCGCCAGCAGGCAAAAAGCGGGCACCACGACCCAGTACTTC
CDR3: CASRQKAGTTTQYF

D: TRBD1
V: TRBV6-1
size: -
J: TRBJ2-1
DNA: TGTGCGCACAGGGGGACGTATGAGCAGTTCTTC
CDR3: CAHRGTYEQFF

D: -
V: TRBV7-2
size: -
J: TRBJ2-1
DNA: TGTGCCAGCAGCCCCCGGGGGATCTACAATGAGCAGTTCTTC
CDR3: CASSPRGIYNEQFF

D: -
V: TRBV18
size: -
J: TRBJ2-3
DNA: TGTGCCAGCTCGGGACAATGGGGCCCCCAGACCGCGGATACGCAGTATTTT
CDR3: CASSGQWGPQTADTQYF

D: TRBD2
V: TRBV10-3
size: -
J: TRBJ2-5
DNA: TGTGCCATGACTAGCGGGGTACAAGAGACCCAGTACTTC
CDR3: CAMTSGVQETQYF